A single sample gave rise to the 21 T cell receptor beta chains below, sequenced in a study of blood T cells in healthy people across ages (dated by TCRdb to 2014 to 2015). Library generation was performed with 5' RACE. TCRdb lists the instrument as Illumina HiSeq 2500. A second roughly 7 to 11 cycle PCR used a sample-barcoded 5' primer and a J-beta primer mix. TCRdb cleaned the public reads at Q25 with fastp, built clones with MiXCR and kept in-frame beta chains. Identical CDR3 protein sequences are pooled into one entry, listed with their most common genes and DNA. The sample has about 640,000 distinct CDR3 sequences on record, less than 35% of them singletons. The ten most abundant clones make up around 16% of the sample. The sample was blood. These receptors all come from a woman aged 80 or over in good health.

This clonotype has a handful of counts. The CDR3 reads CSARFPGLNNEQYF. The CDR3 nucleotides read TGCAGTGCTCGATTCCCGGGACTAAACAATGAGCAGTACTTC. The chain combines TRBV20-1 with TRBJ2-7; TRBD2 matches at 7 bases. Trimming cost V 5 bases and J 7 bases; bases outside gene matches: 14. CDR1 and CDR2 (germline): DFQATT, SNEGSKA (reference sequence). The CDR3 runs 14 residues.

There are many counts of this clonotype. The chain employs TRBV5-1 and TRBJ1-2, with 9 bases identical to TRBD1. The V gene end was trimmed by 0 bases and the J gene end by 13 bases; junction bases not matched to a gene: 7. The CDR3 runs to 13 residues. Germline V gene data show CDR1 as SGHRS and CDR2 as YFSETQ. The CDR3 bases are TGCGCCAGCAGCTTGGACGGGGACAGGGTCGCCACCTTC. It yields the protein CASSLDGDRVATF.

To note about this clonotype: This sequence may be a read error, since a much larger clone differs from it by one base. This chain links TRBV6-5 with TRBJ1-4; possible D gene TRBD1, 5 bases. CDR1 is MNHEY and CDR2 is SVGAGI in the germline V gene. V was trimmed by 6 bases and J by 5 bases, leaving 13 bases between them. The CDR3 spans 14 residues. This CDR3 reads CASRRRQKNEKLFF. CDR3 coding DNA: TGTGCCAGCAGACGAAGACAGAAAAATGAAAAACTGTTTTTT.

This clonotype was counted many times. CDR3 sequence (DNA): TGTGCCAGCAAACCGGGACAGGGGCTTTACGAGCAGTACTTC. Amino acids: CASKPGQGLYEQYF. The J gene is TRBJ2-7, the V gene TRBV7-9; 10 bases match TRBD1. Germline assignment: CDR1 SEHNR and CDR2 FQNEAQ (reference sequence). The V segment lost 7 bases and the J segment 4 bases; nucleotides outside the gene matches: 7. The CDR3 has 14 amino acids.

This clonotype has ten or more counts. CDR3 residues: CASREGGVYNEQYF. In nucleotides, the CDR3 is TGTGCCAGCAGGGAAGGGGGGGTGTACAATGAGCAGTACTTC. The chain carries TRBV7-6 and TRBJ2-5, with D perhaps TRBD2 (7 bases). The CDR3 length is 14 residues. The V gene lost 6 bases and the J gene lost 11 bases, with 22 bases spanning the gap. Per the germline V gene, CDR1 is SGHVS and CDR2 is FNYEAQ.

In the case of this clonotype: Given a much more abundant clone one base away, this may be a read error. The chain has TRBV7-7 and TRBJ2-3; 11 bases match TRBD2. The CDR3 spans 15 residues. The germline CDR1 and CDR2 sequences are SSHAT and FNYEAQ (reference sequence). With 5 bases clipped from V and 4 bases from J, the junction kept 5 bases outside the gene matches. The DNA of the CDR3 is TGTGCCAGCAGCCCAACTAGCGGGAGTTCAGATACGCAGTATTTT. Its protein product is CASSPTSGSSDTQYF.

This clonotype has just one count. This sequence may be a read error, since a much larger clone differs from it by one base. Here the CDR3 omits its conserved ending phenylalanine or tryptophan, so a read error is the likely source. The chain joins TRBV6-5 to TRBJ2-7; no definite D call. V lost 5 bases and J 0 bases, leaving 8 bases between the germline ends. Per the germline V gene, CDR1 is MNHEY and CDR2 is SVGAGI. The CDR3 runs to 13 residues. The chain's CDR3 is CASSIASSYEQYC. In DNA, the CDR3 is TGTGCCAGCAGTATAGCCTCCTCCTACGAGCAGTACTGC.

The genes are TRBV2 and TRBJ1-1; no clear D gene. This CDR3 spans 11 amino acids. V lost 3 bases to trimming and J lost 9 bases, with 8 bases between them. Germline loops: CDR1 SNHLY, CDR2 FYNNEI. CDR3 DNA: TGTGCCAGCAGTGAGGGCCCAAAAGCTTTCTTT. Its protein is CASSEGPKAFF.

Worth noting for this clonotype: Possible read error: a much larger clone is one base away. The rearrangement uses TRBV7-9 and TRBJ2-1, with 10 bases lining up with TRBD1. Germline-derived CDR1 and CDR2 are SEHNR and FQNEAQ (reference sequence). Germline trimming cut 5 bases from V and 12 bases from J; bases unmatched to any gene: 16. This CDR3 region has 16 residues. The CDR3 sequence is CASSHLTGQGGYGQFF. The CDR3 DNA reads TGTGCCAGCAGCCACCTTACCGGACAGGGGGGGTATGGGCAGTTCTTC. The variable domain in full, with the rest retrieved from reference TRBV7-9 and TRBJ2-1, is DTGVSQNPRHKITKRGQNVTFRCDPISEHNRLYWYRQTLGQGPEFLTYFQNEAQLEKSRLLSDRFSAERPKGSFSTLEIQRTEQGDSAMYLCASSHLTGQGGYGQFFGPGTRLTVL.

Worth noting for this clonotype: This clone may be a read error of a much larger clone one base away. The V and J genes are TRBV4-2 and TRBJ1-1, with no clear D. Germline V CDR1 and CDR2: LGHNA, YNFKEQ. This CDR3 is 17 amino acids long. Here the CDR3 reads CASSQDGRRLQRAEVFF. The CDR3 nucleotides read TGTGCCAGCAGCCAAGATGGCCGGAGGCTACAAAGGGCTGAAGTTTTCTTT.

The table lists this clonotype with a few counts. V and J are TRBV6-5 and TRBJ1-6; no clear D gene. Looked up from germline, CDR1 is MNHEY and CDR2 is SVGAGI. The CDR3 length is 15 residues. Trimming removed 3 bases from V and 6 bases from J, with 12 bases in between. This CDR3 reads CASSYSREPNSPLHF. The CDR3 DNA reads TGTGCCAGCAGTTATTCGCGGGAGCCTAATTCACCCCTCCACTTT.

This clonotype occurred many times. This sequence joins TRBV7-8 and TRBJ1-1; 7 positions match TRBD1. V lost 5 bases to trimming and J lost 4 bases; unmatched junction nucleotides: 7. Germline V gene sequence: CDR1 SGHVS, CDR2 FQNEAQ. The CDR3 has 14 residues. For the CDR3, the DNA is TGTGCCAGCAGCCAAACAGGGGTGGGCACTGAAGCTTTCTTT. Translated: CASSQTGVGTEAFF.

The sample holds many counts of this clonotype. A read error is possible here, since a much larger clone lies one base away. The rearrangement uses TRBV15 and TRBJ1-4, with D tentatively TRBD1 (6 bases). This CDR3 spans 14 amino acids. Germline CDR1 is LNHNV and CDR2 is YYDKDF (reference sequence). Between the trimmed V and J ends, which lost 5 bases and 7 bases, there was a span of 14 bases. This CDR3 reads CATSGRQVGEKLFF. The DNA of the CDR3 is TGTGCCACCAGCGGGCGACAGGTCGGTGAAAAACTGTTTTTT.

As concerns this clonotype: A much larger clone sits a single nucleotide away, making a read error possible. The CDR3 sequence is CASSENRGGPFSRRFF. CDR3 DNA: TGCGCCAGCAGTGAGAACCGCGGGGGCCCGTTTTCGAGGCGGTTCTTC. This chain connects TRBV10-2 to TRBJ2-1; D might be TRBD2 (7 bases). V was clipped by 2 bases and J by 15 bases, with 26 bases between them. Germline values: CDR1 WSHSY, CDR2 SAAADI. The CDR3 extends over 16 amino acids.

This clonotype was seen at least ten times. V usage is TRBV6-5 and J usage is TRBJ1-2; 7 bases agree with TRBD1. Germline-derived CDR1 and CDR2 are MNHEY and SVGAGI. There are 13 residues in the CDR3. Trimming at V came to 10 bases and at J to 7 bases, leaving 12 bases not matched to a gene. The chain's CDR3 is CATYEQGRGGYTF. The DNA of the CDR3 is TGTGCCACCTATGAACAGGGGCGGGGTGGCTACACCTTC.

This clonotype was found many times. The chain carries TRBV7-2 and TRBJ1-5; the D is unclear. The germline V and J ends were trimmed by 4 bases and 7 bases, with 5 bases remaining between them. Germline CDR1 SGHTA, CDR2 FQGNSA. The CDR3 runs 11 residues. The CDR3 is CASSSGQPQHF. In DNA form, the CDR3 reads TGTGCCAGCAGCTCTGGACAGCCCCAGCATTTT. Drawing the rest from reference TRBV7-2 and TRBJ1-5, the complete variable domain is GAGVSQSPSNKVTEKGKDVELRCDPISGHTALYWYRQSLGQGLEFLIYFQGNSAPDKSGLPSDRFSAERTGGSVSTLTIQRTQQEDSAVYLCASSSGQPQHFGDGTRLSIL.

This chain connects TRBV6-2 or TRBV6-3 to TRBJ2-2; D is perhaps TRBD1 or TRBD2 (5 bases each). Trimming took 7 bases from V and 10 from J, leaving 10 bases between them. Germline V gene sequence: CDR1 MNHEY, CDR2 SVGEGT. The CDR3 loop spans 11 amino acids. CDR3 protein: CASTRDEELFF. The CDR3 nucleotides are TGTGCCAGCACTCGGGACGAGGAGCTGTTTTTT.

On this clonotype: This may be a read error: a much more frequent sequence differs by one nucleotide. The rearrangement joins TRBV7-2 to TRBJ2-4; D uncertain. The DNA end is more similar to TRBJ2-7, so the J call may be wrong. The length of the CDR3 is 12 residues. Germline CDR1 reads SGHTA; CDR2 reads FQGNSA. CDR3 region: CASSRLIGEQYF. CDR3 coding DNA: TGTGCCAGCAGCCGCCTTATAGGCGAGCAGTACTTC.

This clonotype was observed at least ten times. The genes are TRBV3-1 and TRBJ2-4; tentative D call: TRBD1 (6 bases). The J call is in doubt because the DNA end fits TRBJ2-7 better. The CDR3 is 15 amino acids. In germline, CDR1 is LGHDT, CDR2 YNNKEL (reference sequence). Here the CDR3 DNA reads TGTGCCAGCAGCCAAGGAGGGGGACGAATAGGCGAGCAGTACTTC. Its protein is CASSQGGGRIGEQYF.

The V call is TRBV3-1, the J call TRBJ1-1; D uncertain. Germline V gives CDR1 LGHDT, CDR2 YNNKEL (reference sequence). The CDR3 length is 13 residues. V was cut by 2 bases and J by 2 bases, with 6 bases left in between. The CDR3 coding sequence is TGTGCCAGCAGCCAAAAAATTAACACTGAAGCTTTCTTT. It encodes CASSQKINTEAFF.

At least ten counts were recorded for this clonotype. This chain uses TRBV4-1 with TRBJ1-2; D may be TRBD1 (5 bases). CDR3 length: 16 amino acids. The V end was cut by 0 bases, the J end by 0 bases, with 11 bases between. Germline loops: CDR1 MGHRA, CDR2 YSYEKL. The CDR3 region is CASSQEGQVSNYGYTF. The CDR3 coding sequence is TGCGCCAGCAGCCAAGAGGGGCAGGTTTCTAACTATGGCTACACCTTC.